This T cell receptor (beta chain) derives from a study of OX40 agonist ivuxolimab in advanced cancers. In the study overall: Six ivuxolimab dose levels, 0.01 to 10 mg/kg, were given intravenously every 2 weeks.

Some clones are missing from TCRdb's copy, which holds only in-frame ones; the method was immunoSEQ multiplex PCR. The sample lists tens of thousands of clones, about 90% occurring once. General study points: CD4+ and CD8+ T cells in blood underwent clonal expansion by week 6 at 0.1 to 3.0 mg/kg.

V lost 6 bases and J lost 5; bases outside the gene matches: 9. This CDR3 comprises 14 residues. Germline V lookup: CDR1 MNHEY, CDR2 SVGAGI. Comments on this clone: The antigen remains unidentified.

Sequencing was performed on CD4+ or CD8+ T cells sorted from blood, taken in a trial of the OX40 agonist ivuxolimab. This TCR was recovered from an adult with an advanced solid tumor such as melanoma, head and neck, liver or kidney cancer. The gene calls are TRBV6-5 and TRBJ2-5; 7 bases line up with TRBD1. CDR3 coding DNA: TGTGCCAGCAGCCGGGACAGATTTGCCGAGACCCAGTACTTC. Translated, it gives CASSRDRFAETQYF.